This TCR beta chain stems from a study of blood T cell repertoires in COVID-19. Study context: There were acute and convalescent COVID-19 samples, and they came from the United States, Italy and Spain.

Seattle cases were enrolled at active infection and followed longitudinally. Original data processing: Estimation of nucleated cell counts was performed using reference gene primer amplification. Assay: immunoSEQ multiplex PCR; the TCRdb copy retains only in-frame clones and omits some. D and trimming were read from the DNA, whereas the V and J calls and clone size are those reported in that table. The sample contains about 160,000 clones, more than 85% of which appear only once. The V end was cut by 6 bases, the J end by 8 bases, with 17 bases between. The CDR3 sequence is 14 residues long. The V gene's germline CDR1 is MNHEY and CDR2 SVGEGT.

The receptor's source is a woman aged 55 to 70 with COVID-19, enrolled during active disease. Material: peripheral blood. V and J are TRBV6-2 or TRBV6-3 and TRBJ2-1, with D unclear. The CDR3, as DNA: TGTGCCAGCAGCCGGGCCGCCCGGTGGGATGAGCAGTTCTTC. It is translated as CASSRAARWDEQFF.